This T cell receptor (beta chain) was sequenced during a study of technical replicates of blood from a handful of donors. Sequencing was performed with immunoSEQ multiplex PCR; in TCRdb, only in-frame clones are kept and a portion is missing. The sample lists 70,000 to 85,000 clones, around 92% occurring once. The junction had 2 bases not matched to a gene; V was cut back by 3 bases and J by 0 bases. CDR1 and CDR2 (germline): SGHVS, FNYEAQ. The CDR3 sequence is 16 residues long. The receptor was isolated from a human donor in good health. V gene TRBV7-6 combines with J gene TRBJ2-2, with TRBD2 identical over 9 bases. The specimen was T cells isolated from PBMCs. The CDR3 DNA sequence: TGTGCCAGCAGCTTCCTAGCGGGAACGAACACCGGGGAGCTGTTTTTT. Its protein product is CASSFLAGTNTGELFF.